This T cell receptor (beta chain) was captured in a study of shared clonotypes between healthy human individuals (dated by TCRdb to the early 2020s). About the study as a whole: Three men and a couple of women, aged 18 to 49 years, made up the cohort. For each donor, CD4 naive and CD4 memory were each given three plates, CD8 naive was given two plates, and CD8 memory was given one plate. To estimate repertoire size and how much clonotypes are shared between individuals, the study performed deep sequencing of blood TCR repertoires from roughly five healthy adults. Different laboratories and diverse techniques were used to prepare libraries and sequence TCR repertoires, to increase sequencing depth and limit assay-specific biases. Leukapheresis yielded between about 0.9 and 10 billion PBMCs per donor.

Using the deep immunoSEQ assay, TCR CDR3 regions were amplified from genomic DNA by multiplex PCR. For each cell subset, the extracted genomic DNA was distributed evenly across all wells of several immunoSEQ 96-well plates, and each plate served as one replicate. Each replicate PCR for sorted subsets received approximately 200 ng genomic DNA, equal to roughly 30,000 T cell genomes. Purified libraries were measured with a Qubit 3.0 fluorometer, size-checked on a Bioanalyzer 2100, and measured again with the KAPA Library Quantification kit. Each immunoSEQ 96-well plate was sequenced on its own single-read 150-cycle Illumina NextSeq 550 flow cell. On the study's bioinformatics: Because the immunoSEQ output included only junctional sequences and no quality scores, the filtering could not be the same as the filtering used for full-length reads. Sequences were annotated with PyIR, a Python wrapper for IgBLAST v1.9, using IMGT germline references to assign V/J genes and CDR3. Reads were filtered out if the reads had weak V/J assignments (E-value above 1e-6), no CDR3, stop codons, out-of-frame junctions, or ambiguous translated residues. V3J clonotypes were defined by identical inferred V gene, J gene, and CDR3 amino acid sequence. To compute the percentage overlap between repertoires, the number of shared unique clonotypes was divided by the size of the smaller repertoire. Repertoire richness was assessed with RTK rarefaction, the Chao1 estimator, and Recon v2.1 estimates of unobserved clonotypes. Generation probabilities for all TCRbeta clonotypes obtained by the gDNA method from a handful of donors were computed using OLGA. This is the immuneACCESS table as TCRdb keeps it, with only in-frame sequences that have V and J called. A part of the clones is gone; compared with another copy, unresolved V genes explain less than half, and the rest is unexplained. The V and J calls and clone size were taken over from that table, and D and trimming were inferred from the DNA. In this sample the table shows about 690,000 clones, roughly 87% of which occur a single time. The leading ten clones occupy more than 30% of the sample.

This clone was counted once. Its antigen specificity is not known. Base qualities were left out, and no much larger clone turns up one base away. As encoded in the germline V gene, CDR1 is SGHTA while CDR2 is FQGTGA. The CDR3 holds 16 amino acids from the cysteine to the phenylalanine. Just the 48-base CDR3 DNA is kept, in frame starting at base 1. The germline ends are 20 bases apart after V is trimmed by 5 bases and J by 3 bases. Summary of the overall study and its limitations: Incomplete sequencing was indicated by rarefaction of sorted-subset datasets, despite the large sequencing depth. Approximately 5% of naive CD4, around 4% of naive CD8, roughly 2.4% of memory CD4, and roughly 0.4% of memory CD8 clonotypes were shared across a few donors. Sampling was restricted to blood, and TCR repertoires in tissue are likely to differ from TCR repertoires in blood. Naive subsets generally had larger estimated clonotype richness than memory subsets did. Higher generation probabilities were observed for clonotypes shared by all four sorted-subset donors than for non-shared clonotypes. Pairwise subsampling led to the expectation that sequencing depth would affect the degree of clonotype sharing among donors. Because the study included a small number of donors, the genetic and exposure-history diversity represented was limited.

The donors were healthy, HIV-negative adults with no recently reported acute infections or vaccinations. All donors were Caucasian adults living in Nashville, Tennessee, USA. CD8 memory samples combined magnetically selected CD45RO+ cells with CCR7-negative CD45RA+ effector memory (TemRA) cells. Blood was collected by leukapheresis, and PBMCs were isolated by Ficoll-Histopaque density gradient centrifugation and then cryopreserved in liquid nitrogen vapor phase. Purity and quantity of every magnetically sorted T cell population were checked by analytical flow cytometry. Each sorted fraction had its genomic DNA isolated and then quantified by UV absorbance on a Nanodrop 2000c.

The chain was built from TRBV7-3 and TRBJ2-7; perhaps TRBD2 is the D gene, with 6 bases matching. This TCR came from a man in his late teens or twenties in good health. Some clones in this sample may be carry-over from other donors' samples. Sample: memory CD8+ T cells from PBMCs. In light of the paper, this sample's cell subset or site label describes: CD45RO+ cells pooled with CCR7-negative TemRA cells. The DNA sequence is TGTGCCAGCAGCCATGGATCGCGGGGAGACTTCTACGAGCAGTACTTC. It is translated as CASSHGSRGDFYEQYF.